One sample yielded the 2 T cell receptor beta chains listed below, sequenced in a study of read filtering for tumor transcriptome and immune sequencing. The library was built from roughly 400 ng RNA with molecular barcoded adaptors for alpha/delta and beta/gamma chains. MiXCR was run by TCRdb on the reads, yielding one entry per CDR3 protein. The sample includes about 62,000 distinct CDR3 sequences, less than 20% of them seen just once. Material for sequencing was a population of CD138-negative cells sorted from bone marrow. The receptors were sampled from a donor over 35 with multiple myeloma.

Turning to this clonotype: Mismatch with germline at one junction end may stem from a read error. The rearrangement uses TRBV29-1 and TRBJ1-4; no reliable D call. Germline-derived CDR1 and CDR2 are SQVTM and ANQGSEA. The CDR3 loop spans 16 amino acids. The CDR3 sequence is CSVVCVDYTTNEKLSF. In DNA form, the CDR3 reads TGCAGCGTTGTCTGTGTGGATTATACAACTAATGAAAAGCTGTCTTTT. Based on the CDR3 plus reference TRBV29-1 and TRBJ1-4, the full variable domain is SAVISQKPSRDICQRGTSLTIQCQVDSQVTMMFWYRQQPGQSLTLIATANQGSEATYESGFVIDKFPISRPNLTFSTLTVSNMSPEDSSIYLCSVVCVDYTTNEKLSFGSGTQLSVL.

This clonotype was counted many times. The rearrangement links TRBV20-1 to TRBJ2-7; 13 nucleotides agree with TRBD2. After removal of 4 bases from V and 2 bases from J, the junction contained 8 bases not matched to a gene. This CDR3 comprises 16 residues. The germline V gene encodes CDR1 DFQATT and CDR2 SNEGSKA (reference sequence). The CDR3 DNA reads TGCAGTGCTACGACCCTACTAGCGGGAGGGCCCTACGAGCAGTACTTC. Its protein product is CSATTLLAGGPYEQYF.